These T cell receptor beta chains were read from a single sample in a study of T cells in Graves' hyperthyroidism and ophthalmopathy. TCRdb reanalysed the multiplex PCR reads using MiXCR and keeps one entry per CDR3 protein. There are around 380,000 distinct CDR3 sequences in the sample; around an eighth occur only once, and less than 25% lies in the top ten. The sample was blood. The receptors come from a man aged 25 to 40 with Graves' hyperthyroidism that later progressed to Graves' ophthalmopathy. CDR3s include the opening cysteine and the closing phenylalanine or tryptophan. The D gene is left open where the match is weak. Clone size is given for some rows only: seen once, a few or many times, or a class if the clone is expanded.

j_call d_call v_call cdr3_length clone_size cdr3_aa cdr3_nt
TRBJ1-5 NA TRBV28 13 few CASSPPGAQPQHF TGTGCCAGCAGTCCCCCGGGGGCTCAGCCCCAGCATTTT
TRBJ2-7 NA TRBV5-1 12 few CASSPRGVEQYF TGCGCCAGCAGCCCCAGGGGGGTCGAGCAGTACTTC
TRBJ2-7 TRBD2 TRBV6-1 14 few CASSERGDTYEQYF TGTGCCAGCAGCGAGCGGGGGGATACCTACGAGCAGTACTTC
TRBJ1-1 NA TRBV10-3 15 many CAIRKIIQGDTEAFF TGTGCCATCAGAAAGATCATACAGGGAGACACTGAAGCTTTCTTT
TRBJ1-5 NA TRBV19 13 NA CASWDGSNQPQHF TGTGCCAGCTGGGACGGGAGCAATCAGCCCCAGCATTTT
TRBJ2-7 TRBD2 TRBV20-1 14 NA CSVGLAGGTYEQYF TGCAGTGTCGGACTAGCGGGGGGAACCTACGAGCAGTACTTC
TRBJ1-1 TRBD1 TRBV18 15 many CASSPGDSHMREAFF TGTGCCAGCTCACCCGGGGACAGCCACATGCGAGAAGCTTTCTTT
TRBJ2-4 TRBD2 TRBV6-6 16 many CASSYTSGGAKNIQYF TGTGCCAGCAGTTACACTAGCGGGGGGGCCAAAAACATTCAGTACTTC
TRBJ2-2 NA TRBV7-3 13 many CASSISGTGELFF TGTGCCAGCAGTATCAGCGGCACCGGGGAGCTGTTTTTT
TRBJ2-2 NA TRBV30 13 many CAWSVRPTGELFF TGTGCCTGGAGTGTACGACCGACCGGGGAGCTGTTTTTT
TRBJ1-4 NA TRBV12-3/TRBV12-4 14 many CASSPFATNEKLFF TGTGCCAGCAGTCCGTTTGCAACTAATGAAAAACTGTTTTTT
TRBJ1-6 NA TRBV12-5 17 many CASGEGDRSSYNSPLHF TGTGCTAGTGGTGAAGGGGACCGGAGCTCCTATAATTCACCCCTCCACTTT
TRBJ2-7 NA TRBV20-1 15 many CSAKLRWNRAYEQYF TGCAGTGCTAAGCTCCGGTGGAACAGGGCTTACGAGCAGTACTTC
TRBJ2-1 NA TRBV28 16 many CASSPPDWGTDNEQFF TGTGCCAGCAGTCCCCCTGACTGGGGGACTGACAATGAGCAGTTCTTC
TRBJ1-6 NA TRBV12-3/TRBV12-4 15 NA CASSSSGTRNSPLHF TGTGCCAGCAGTTCCTCCGGGACAAGAAATTCACCCCTCCACTTT
TRBJ2-7 NA TRBV12-3/TRBV12-4 12 many CASSFWGYEQYF TGTGCCAGCAGTTTTTGGGGTTACGAGCAGTACTTC
TRBJ1-2 NA TRBV27 15 many CASSSHRNPNYGYTF TGTGCCAGCAGTTCACACCGAAACCCAAACTATGGCTACACCTTC
TRBJ2-2 NA TRBV12-3/TRBV12-4 14 many CASSFRGHTGELFF TGTGCCAGCAGTTTCAGGGGCCACACCGGGGAGCTGTTTTTT
TRBJ2-7 NA TRBV12-3/TRBV12-4 12 many CASSLSGGKQYF TGTGCCAGCAGTTTAAGCGGTGGGAAGCAGTACTTC
TRBJ1-5 NA TRBV4-1 14 many CASSQPGSNQPQHF TGCGCCAGCAGCCAACCAGGGAGCAATCAGCCCCAGCATTTT
TRBJ1-1 NA TRBV12-5 12 many CASGLGGTEAFF TGTGCTAGTGGTCTGGGGGGAACTGAAGCTTTCTTT
TRBJ2-1 NA TRBV11-3 15 many CASSSRLATYNEQFF TGTGCCAGCAGCTCCCGTCTAGCGACCTACAATGAGCAGTTCTTC
TRBJ1-5 TRBD1 TRBV28 15 many CASTIQGGSGQPQHF TGTGCCAGCACAATTCAGGGGGGTTCGGGTCAGCCCCAGCATTTT
TRBJ1-5 TRBD1 TRBV6-1 17 many CASSERRQGGRNQPQHF TGTGCCAGCAGTGAAAGACGACAGGGGGGGCGGAATCAGCCCCAGCATTTT
TRBJ1-1 NA TRBV18 14 NA CASHRALSPTEAFF TGTGCCAGTCACAGGGCCCTATCCCCCACTGAAGCTTTCTTT
TRBJ2-1 NA TRBV10-3 14 few CAISGGGSYNEQFF TGTGCCATCAGTGGGGGCGGTTCCTACAATGAGCAGTTCTTC